This TCR beta chain was retrieved from a study of blood T cell repertoires in COVID-19 (dated by TCRdb to between 2020 and 2021). Some background on the complete study: Collaborator samples came from the United States, Italy and Spain and covered acute and convalescent phases of COVID-19. The material from the prospective study consisted of cDNA or gDNA derived from T cells, B-cell-depleted T cells, or PBMCs. Subjects who had been exposed to COVID-19, were actively infected with it, or had recovered from it provided the deeply sampled blood TCRbeta repertoires that made up the dataset. The repertoires were made available in a free public database intended to serve as a resource for research on the immune response to SARS-CoV-2. The samples were drawn from two sources: the first 160 participants of the ongoing ImmuneRACE study, and over 950 subjects contributed by 6 global collaborators. Nearly every sample came with metadata listing a de-identified subject ID, COVID-19 status, age in years and sex. Where available, HLA class I and class II types were taken from metadata supplied by the sample provider and were not determined by assay-based typing.

The CDR3 holds 15 amino acids from the cysteine to the phenylalanine. The entry retains the CDR3 DNA only, 45 bases that are in frame from base 1. V sheds 1 base and J sheds 3 bases, leaving 9 bases between their ends. The germline V gene encodes CDR1 SGHTA and CDR2 FQGNSA. This clone was seen a handful of times. It has no known antigen specificity. No much larger clone exists at a distance of one base, and base qualities are not known. Summary of the overall study and its limitations: The quantity of clinical and demographic metadata differed by source and by participant and was supplied without curation.

TCRbeta CDR3 regions were amplified from genomic DNA by means of the immunoSEQ Assay, a bias-controlled multiplex PCR. Per the source publication's procedure: The number of nucleated cells in each sample was estimated by amplification of reference gene primers within the assay. Sequence reads were collapsed and filtered to measure the absolute abundance of every unique TCRbeta CDR3 rearrangement. For each sample, productive Simpson clonality was calculated as the square root of Simpson's diversity index over productive rearrangements. As stored in TCRdb, this immuneACCESS dataset retains in-frame rearrangements with V and J assigned. A fraction of the clones does not appear; measured against another copy, unresolved V genes explain less than half of the discrepancy, and the remainder lacks a known reason. The DNA gave D and trimming, while V, J and clone size come from that table. Counted in this sample were about 170,000 clones; around four fifths of them appeared once. Of the sample, around 2% falls within the top ten clones.

Collaborating institutions collected whole blood in K2EDTA tubes following their own protocols. For TCRbeta analysis, collaborators shipped samples in one of three forms: frozen whole blood, isolated PBMCs, or DNA extracted from either of those sample types. The specimen was peripheral blood. Rearrangement joined TRBV7-2 to TRBJ1-4; a tentative D match to TRBD1 spans 5 bases. This TCR was sampled from a woman of 80 years or more with acute or convalescent COVID-19. The CDR3 corresponds to CASSLVSGSNEKLFF. The bases read TGTGCCAGCAGCTTAGTATCAGGGTCTAATGAAAAACTGTTTTTT.